This T cell receptor (beta chain) is from a study of blood T cell repertoires in COVID-19 (dated by TCRdb to 2020 to 2022). Some background on the complete study: The collaborator samples originated in the United States, Italy and Spain and spanned the acute and convalescent phases of COVID-19. The samples were drawn from the first 160 participants of the ongoing ImmuneRACE study and from 950 to 1,500 subjects provided by 6 global collaborators. Deeply sampled blood TCRbeta repertoires from subjects exposed to, actively infected with, or recovered from COVID-19 were included in the dataset. The material from the prospective study consisted of cDNA or gDNA derived from T cells, B-cell-depleted T cells, or PBMCs. The repertoires were made available in a free public database intended to serve as a resource for research on the immune response to SARS-CoV-2. HLA class I and class II types, where available, came from metadata supplied by the sample provider rather than from assay-based typing. Sample metadata almost always included a de-identified subject ID, COVID-19 status, age in years and sex. The study at large found these results: The quantity of clinical and demographic metadata differed by source and by participant and was supplied without curation.

TCRbeta CDR3 regions were amplified from genomic DNA by means of the immunoSEQ Assay, a bias-controlled multiplex PCR. Turning to the authors' computational methods: The number of nucleated cells in each sample was estimated from the amplification of reference gene primers within the assay. To quantify the absolute abundance of each unique TCRbeta CDR3 rearrangement, sequence reads were collapsed and filtered. Productive Simpson clonality was computed per sample as the square root of Simpson's diversity index over productive rearrangements. TCRdb provides this immuneACCESS table in a form limited to in-frame rearrangements. Some clones are lacking; in checked studies, under half of them reflect an unresolved V gene, and why the rest are absent is not known. The V and J calls and the clone size are those of that table, but D and trimming were determined from the DNA. In this sample the table shows a few hundred thousand clones, 80% to 95% of which occur a single time. The top ten constitute roughly 0.86% of the sample.

In the germline V gene, CDR1 corresponds to SGHAT and CDR2 to FQNNGV. The CDR3 numbers 17 residues from cysteine through phenylalanine. Solely the CDR3 DNA is kept, with 51 bases framed from the first base. Trimming leaves V shorter by 2 bases and J shorter by 0 bases, with the junction holding 3 bases beyond the gene matches. A word on this clone: Its specific antigen is unknown. There are no base qualities to consult, and no much larger clone falls within one base.

Participants in the prospective study were enrolled through a virtual design, were aged about 18 to 90 years, and lived in approximately 25 United States geographic areas. In the prospective study, cohorts were assigned on the basis of participant-reported clinical history obtained from a screening survey and a study questionnaire. A participant counted as exposed if, within 2 weeks of entering the study, that participant had been in contact with someone who had a PCR-confirmed or clinician-diagnosed COVID-19 case. In the prospective study, whole blood, serum and a nasopharyngeal or oropharyngeal swab were collected from each participant by mobile phlebotomists. Participants in the prospective study had the option to provide additional blood draws and questionnaires over an approximately 2-month period. Blood samples from the prospective study were shipped frozen or at room temperature prior to DNA extraction.

This chain is built from TRBV11-2 and TRBJ2-3, with 12 bases in between that match TRBD2. Input material: PBMCs or T cells enriched from blood (not recorded which). The TCR sequence derives from a woman in her thirties or forties who had been exposed to COVID-19. The nucleotide sequence is TGTGCCAGCAGCTTACTAGCGGGGGGGCCCAGCACAGATACGCAGTATTTT. It translates as CASSLLAGGPSTDTQYF.